A selection of T cell receptor beta chains follows, all from one sample in a study of cytomegalovirus exposure and HLA in healthy donors. The data were produced by immunoSEQ multiplex PCR, yet TCRdb's version contains in-frame clones alone and is incomplete. The repertoire has roughly 180,000 clones, roughly 10% of them found once; the top ten carry 1% to 1.5%. The material sequenced was PBMCs. These receptors were taken from a woman aged 25-40 years in good health and CMV-seropositive. CDR3s include the opening cysteine and the closing phenylalanine or tryptophan. Each record gives: D gene, CDR3 length, J gene, V gene, clone size, CDR3 DNA, CDR3 protein. A D gene is named only where the DNA matches it firmly. Part of the rows lack a size; the others show once, few, many or a class for expanded clones.

>-|13|TRBJ1-2|TRBV2|few
TGTGCCAGCAGTGACCCCTTAGCTAGGGGCTACACCTTC
CASSDPLARGYTF
>TRBD2|16|TRBJ2-2|TRBV9|few
TGTGCCAGCAGCCCCCAGATGGGACTAGCCGCCGGGGAGCTGTTTTTT
CASSPQMGLAAGELFF
>TRBD1|15|TRBJ2-7|TRBV30|-
TGTGCCTGGAGTGGCCATGACAGGGGGCCCTACGAGCAGTACTTC
CAWSGHDRGPYEQYF
>TRBD2|17|TRBJ2-3|TRBV14|-
TGTGCCAGCAGCCAAGAGGCTAGCGGCCTACGCACAGATACGCAGTATTTT
CASSQEASGLRTDTQYF
>TRBD1|17|TRBJ2-2|TRBV6-1|few
TGTGCCAGCAGTGAACGGGGGACAGGGCTGAACACCGGGGAGCTGTTTTTT
CASSERGTGLNTGELFF
>TRBD2|14|TRBJ2-3|TRBV6-5|few
TGTGCCAGCAGGCTTACTAGCGGGGCAGATACGCAGTATTTT
CASRLTSGADTQYF
>TRBD1|13|TRBJ2-2|TRBV9|-
TGTGCCAGCAGCGGGACAGGGAAAGGGGAGCTGTTTTTT
CASSGTGKGELFF
>TRBD1|15|TRBJ2-7|TRBV15|few
TGTGCCACCAGCAGAGTACGGGACAGGGGATTCGAGCAGTACTTC
CATSRVRDRGFEQYF
>-|11|TRBJ2-7|TRBV20-1|-
TGCAGCCTAAGTAGTTTTTCCGAGCAGTACTTC
CSLSSFSEQYF
>-|13|TRBJ1-5|TRBV27|-
TGTGCCAGCAGTTTATCCAGGGATCAGCCCCAGCATTTT
CASSLSRDQPQHF
>-|13|TRBJ2-1|TRBV5-6|few
TGTGCCAGCAGTACCCAGCCGGGGAATGAGCAGTTCTTC
CASSTQPGNEQFF
>-|13|TRBJ2-7|TRBV27|few
TGTGCCAGCCGCCCTGGAGGGACCTACGAGCAGTACTTC
CASRPGGTYEQYF
>TRBD1|16|TRBJ1-5|TRBV6-6|-
TGTGCCAGCAGCAGAGAGAAGGCAGGGGGCACTCAGCCCCAGCATTTT
CASSREKAGGTQPQHF
>TRBD2|16|TRBJ2-1|TRBV11-2|-
TGTGCCAGCAGCCCGAGCGGGAGGGCGAGATACAATGAGCAGTTCTTC
CASSPSGRARYNEQFF
>-|15|TRBJ2-7|TRBV5-4|-
TGTGCCAGCAGCTCCGCCCGGACTGAAGACTACGAGCAGTACTTC
CASSSARTEDYEQYF
>TRBD2|14|TRBJ2-2|TRBV5-4|-
TGTGCCAGCAGCCGGACTAGCGGGTCCGGGGAGCTGTTTTTT
CASSRTSGSGELFF
>TRBD2|14|TRBJ2-5|TRBV5-1|few
TGCGCCAGCAGCACTAGCGGGGGGCAAGAGACCCAGTACTTC
CASSTSGGQETQYF
>TRBD1|13|TRBJ1-2|TRBV5-1|-
TGCGCCAGCAGCTTGGGGACAGGGGCGTCCTACACCTTC
CASSLGTGASYTF
>TRBD1|15|TRBJ2-7|TRBV11-2|-
TGTGCCAGCAGCTTCTCTCCGGGACAGGGGAACGAGCAGTACTTC
CASSFSPGQGNEQYF
>-|14|TRBJ1-3|TRBV30|-
TGTGCCTGGAGGGGGCTCTTCTCAGGAAACACCATATATTTT
CAWRGLFSGNTIYF
>TRBD2|14|TRBJ2-5|TRBV2|-
TGTGCCGGGGGGGGTACGGACGGATTCTGGTCCCAGTACTTC
CAGGGTDGFWSQYF
>-|14|TRBJ2-6|TRBV30|few
TGTGCCTGGGGGCCTGGCTCTGGGGCCAACGTCCTGACTTTC
CAWGPGSGANVLTF
>-|15|TRBJ1-2|TRBV7-9|few
TGTGCCAGCAGCTTAGTTCAAGCGTCAATCTATGGCTACACCTTC
CASSLVQASIYGYTF
>TRBD2|14|TRBJ2-7|TRBV30|few
TGTGCATCGGGACTAGCGGGAGGCCCCCACGAGCAGTACTTC
CASGLAGGPHEQYF
>-|16|TRBJ1-1|TRBV30|-
TGTGCCTGGCTATCCTCCGGGCCTATAGGGAGCACTGAAGCTTTCTTT
CAWLSSGPIGSTEAFF
>TRBD2|16|TRBJ2-7|TRBV5-4|few
TGTGCCAGCAGCTTGGGAGGGGCTAGCGGTTTTAGCGAGCAGTACTTC
CASSLGGASGFSEQYF
>-|14|TRBJ1-1|TRBV19|-
TGTGCCAGTCGGAGGGGGAGGGTAAACACTGAAGCTTTCTTT
CASRRGRVNTEAFF
>TRBD2|15|TRBJ2-1|TRBV7-6|-
TGTGCCAGCAGCTTTAGCCAGGGAGGGTTGAATGAGCAGTTCTTC
CASSFSQGGLNEQFF
>TRBD1|16|TRBJ2-5|TRBV7-6|few
TGTGCCAGCAGCTTAGCCCTAAGGGGGCGCGGAGAGACCCAGTACTTC
CASSLALRGRGETQYF
>-|13|TRBJ1-2|TRBV4-1|few
TGCGCCAGCAGCCGACCGGAGGGGTATGGCTACACCTTC
CASSRPEGYGYTF
>TRBD1|14|TRBJ2-3|TRBV5-4|few
TGTGCCAGCAGCCCCGGGACAGGCACAGATACGCAGTATTTT
CASSPGTGTDTQYF
>TRBD1|15|TRBJ2-5|TRBV11-2|few
TGTGCCAGCAGCCTCGGACAGGGAGGAGTAGAGACCCAGTACTTC
CASSLGQGGVETQYF
>-|15|TRBJ2-7|TRBV4-1|few
TGCGCCAGCAGCCAAGATCCTAGCCCGACCTACGAGCAGTACTTC
CASSQDPSPTYEQYF
>TRBD2|16|TRBJ2-1|TRBV7-2|few
TGTGCCAGCAGCCTTGGTAGCGGGAGCTCCTACAATGAGCAGTTCTTC
CASSLGSGSSYNEQFF
>-|12|TRBJ1-2|TRBV6-6|-
TGTGCCAGTCACATTCGGGGCTATGGCTACACCTTC
CASHIRGYGYTF
>TRBD1|15|TRBJ2-5|TRBV7-9|few
TGTGCCAGCAGCTTCGTGGGGACAGGGTCAGAGACCCAGTACTTC
CASSFVGTGSETQYF
>-|15|TRBJ1-5|TRBV5-1|-
TGCGCCAGCAGCTTGGGTGTTCAGGGAAATCAGCCCCAGCATTTT
CASSLGVQGNQPQHF
>TRBD2|17|TRBJ2-2|TRBV11-3|-
TGTGCCAGCAGCTTAGACTCGACTAGCGGGTTGACCGGGGAGCTGTTTTTT
CASSLDSTSGLTGELFF
>TRBD2|15|TRBJ2-7|TRBV7-9|-
TGTGCCAGCAGCCGGACTAGCGGAGCCTCCTACGAGCAGTACTTC
CASSRTSGASYEQYF
>TRBD1|13|TRBJ2-5|TRBV7-9|few
TGTGCCAGCAGGTGGGACAGCCAGGCGGCCCAGTACTTC
CASRWDSQAAQYF
>TRBD1|16|TRBJ1-3|TRBV19|-
TGTGCCAGTAGTATATCTACAGGGGGTTCTGGAAACACCATATATTTT
CASSISTGGSGNTIYF
>-|15|TRBJ2-4|TRBV18|-
TGTGCCAGCTCACCCTTGGAGGCGGCCAAAAACATTCAGTACTTC
CASSPLEAAKNIQYF
>-|14|TRBJ2-5|TRBV25-1|few
TGTGCCAGCAGTGAATTTGGAGGAGGGAAGACCCAGTACTTC
CASSEFGGGKTQYF
>TRBD1|14|TRBJ1-3|TRBV6-6|few
TGTGCCAGCAGGGGGACAGCCGGAGAAAACACCATATATTTT
CASRGTAGENTIYF
>-|15|TRBJ1-2|TRBV19|few
TGTGCCAGTAGTATGGACCACGGACTGGTCTATGGCTACACCTTC
CASSMDHGLVYGYTF
>-|18|TRBJ2-3|TRBV7-2|-
TGTGCCAGCAGCTTTCCGGGGGTCAAACGTACTAGCACAGATACGCAGTATTTT
CASSFPGVKRTSTDTQYF
>TRBD1|16|TRBJ2-1|TRBV25-1|few
TGTGCCAGCAGTGACCCCTCTCGGACAGGGGGCAATGAGCAGTTCTTC
CASSDPSRTGGNEQFF
>-|15|TRBJ2-3|TRBV14|few
TGTGCCAGCAGTAATCAGCGGTTGCGCACAGATACGCAGTATTTT
CASSNQRLRTDTQYF
>-|15|TRBJ2-1|TRBV9|few
TGTGCCAGCAGCTTACCGGGATACTCCTACAATGAGCAGTTCTTC
CASSLPGYSYNEQFF
>TRBD2|15|TRBJ2-1|TRBV6-4|-
TGTGCCAGCCGCTCGACTAGCGGGAGGATCAATGAGCAGTTCTTC
CASRSTSGRINEQFF
>TRBD1|14|TRBJ1-2|TRBV18|few
TGTGCCAGCTCACCAGGACAGGCTAACTATGGCTACACCTTC
CASSPGQANYGYTF